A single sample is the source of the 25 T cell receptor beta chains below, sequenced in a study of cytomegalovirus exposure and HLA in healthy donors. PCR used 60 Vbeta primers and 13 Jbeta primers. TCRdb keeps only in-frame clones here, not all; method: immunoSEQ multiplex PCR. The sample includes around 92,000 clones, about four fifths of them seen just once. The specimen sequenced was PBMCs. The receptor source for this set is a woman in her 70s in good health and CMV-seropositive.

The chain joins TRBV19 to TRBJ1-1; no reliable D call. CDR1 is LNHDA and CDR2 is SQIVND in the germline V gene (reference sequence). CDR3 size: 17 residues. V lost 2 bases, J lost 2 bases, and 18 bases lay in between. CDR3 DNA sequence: TGTGCCAGTAGTATATCCATAGTAAAAAAAACTAACACTGAAGCTTTCTTT. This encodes CASSISIVKKTNTEAFF.

CDR3 in amino acids: CASSLVPGSYEQYF. The CDR3 region has the DNA TGTGCCAGCAGCTTAGTCCCGGGCTCCTACGAGCAGTACTTC. The chain has TRBV7-2 and TRBJ2-7, with D hard to call. Germline CDR1 SGHTA, CDR2 FQGNSA. This CDR3 has 14 residues. V was trimmed by 1 base and J by 0 bases, leaving 7 bases between them. The full variable domain, in which reference TRBV7-2 and TRBJ2-7 provide the parts outside the CDR3, is GAGVSQSPSNKVTEKGKDVELRCDPISGHTALYWYRQSLGQGLEFLIYFQGNSAPDKSGLPSDRFSAERTGGSVSTLTIQRTQQEDSAVYLCASSLVPGSYEQYFGPGTRLTVT.

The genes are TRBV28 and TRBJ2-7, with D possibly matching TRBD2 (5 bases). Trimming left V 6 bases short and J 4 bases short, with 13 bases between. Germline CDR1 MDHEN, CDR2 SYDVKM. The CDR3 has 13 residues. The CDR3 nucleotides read TGTGCCAGCAGCCCGCCCGGGGTTTACGAGCAGTACTTC. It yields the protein CASSPPGVYEQYF.

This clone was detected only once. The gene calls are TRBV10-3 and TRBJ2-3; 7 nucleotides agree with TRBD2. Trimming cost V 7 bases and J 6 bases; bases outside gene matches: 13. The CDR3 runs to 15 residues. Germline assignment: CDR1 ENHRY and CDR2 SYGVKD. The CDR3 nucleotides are TGTGCCATCACCCCGACGGCGCCGGGAGGTGATACGCAGTATTTT. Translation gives CAITPTAPGGDTQYF.

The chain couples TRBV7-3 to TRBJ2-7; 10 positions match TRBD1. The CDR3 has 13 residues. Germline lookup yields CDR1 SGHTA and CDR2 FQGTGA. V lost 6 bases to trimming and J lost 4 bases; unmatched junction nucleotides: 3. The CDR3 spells CASSPGQGYEQYF. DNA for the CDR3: TGTGCCAGCAGTCCGGGACAGGGGTACGAGCAGTACTTC.

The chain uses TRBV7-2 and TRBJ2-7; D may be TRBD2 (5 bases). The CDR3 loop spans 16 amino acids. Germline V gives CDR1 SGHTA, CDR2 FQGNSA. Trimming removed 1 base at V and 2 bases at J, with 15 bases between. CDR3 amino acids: CASSLVARGPPYEQYF. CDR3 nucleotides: TGTGCCAGCAGCTTAGTCGCACGCGGGCCACCCTACGAGCAGTACTTC.

Here the CDR3 reads CASSLATGKETQYF. CDR3 DNA sequence: TGTGCCAGCAGCTTGGCCACGGGAAAAGAGACCCAGTACTTC. The chain employs TRBV5-4 and TRBJ2-5, with a possible D match to TRBD2 (5 bases). V was clipped by 0 bases and J by 3 bases, with 9 bases between them. The CDR3 spans 14 residues. Germline CDR1 and CDR2: SGHNT and YYREEE (reference sequence).

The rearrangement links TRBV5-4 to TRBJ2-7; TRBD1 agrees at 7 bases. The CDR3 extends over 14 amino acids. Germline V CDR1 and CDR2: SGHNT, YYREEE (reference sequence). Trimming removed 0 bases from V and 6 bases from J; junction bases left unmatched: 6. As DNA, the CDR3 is TGTGCCAGCAGCTTGGGGCAGGGGGATATCGAGCAGTACTTC. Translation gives CASSLGQGDIEQYF.

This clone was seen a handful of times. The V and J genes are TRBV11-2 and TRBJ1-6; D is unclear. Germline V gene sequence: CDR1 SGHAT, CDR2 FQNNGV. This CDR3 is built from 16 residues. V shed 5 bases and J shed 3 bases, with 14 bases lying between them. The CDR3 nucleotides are TGTGCCAGCAGCCCGCCCAGGCGCCACTATAATTCACCCCTCCACTTT. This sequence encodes CASSPPRRHYNSPLHF. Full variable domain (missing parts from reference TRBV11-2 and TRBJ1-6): EAGVAQSPRYKIIEKRQSVAFWCNPISGHATLYWYQQILGQGPKLLIQFQNNGVVDDSQLPKDRFSAERLKGVDSTLKIQPAKLEDSAVYLCASSPPRRHYNSPLHFGNGTRLTVT.

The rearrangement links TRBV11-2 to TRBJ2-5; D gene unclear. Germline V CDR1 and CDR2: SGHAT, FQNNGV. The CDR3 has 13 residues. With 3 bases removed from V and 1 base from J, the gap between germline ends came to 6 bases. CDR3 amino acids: CASSFLIQETQYF. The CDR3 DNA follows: TGTGCCAGCAGCTTTCTTATCCAAGAGACCCAGTACTTC.

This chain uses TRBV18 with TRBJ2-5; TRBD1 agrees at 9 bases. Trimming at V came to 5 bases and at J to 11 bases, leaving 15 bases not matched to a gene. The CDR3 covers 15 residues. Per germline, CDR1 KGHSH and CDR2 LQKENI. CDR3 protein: CASSSLPSDRGEQYF. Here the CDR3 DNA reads TGTGCCAGCTCATCGCTTCCATCGGACAGGGGCGAACAGTACTTC.

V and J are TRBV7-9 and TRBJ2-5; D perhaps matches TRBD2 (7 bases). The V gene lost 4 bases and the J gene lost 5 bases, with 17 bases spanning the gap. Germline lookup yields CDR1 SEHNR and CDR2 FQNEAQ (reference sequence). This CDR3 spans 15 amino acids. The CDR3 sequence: CASSSLGGVGETQYF. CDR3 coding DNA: TGTGCCAGCAGCTCCCTAGGGGGGGTCGGGGAGACCCAGTACTTC.

The chain's CDR3 is CASSIMAASYNEQFF. The CDR3 DNA is TGTGCCAGTAGTATTATGGCGGCTTCCTACAATGAGCAGTTCTTC. The rearrangement joins TRBV19 to TRBJ2-1, with D unclear. The V end was cut by 3 bases, the J end by 1 base, with 10 bases between. Germline assignment: CDR1 LNHDA and CDR2 SQIVND (reference sequence). CDR3 size: 15 residues.

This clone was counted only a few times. This chain's CDR3 is CASTSQYSYEQYF. The CDR3 DNA sequence: TGTGCCAGCACCTCGCAGTACTCCTACGAGCAGTACTTC. The chain employs TRBV28 and TRBJ2-7; the D is unclear. The length of the CDR3 is 13 residues. Germline values: CDR1 MDHEN, CDR2 SYDVKM. V lost 7 bases and J 0 bases, leaving 10 bases between the germline ends. Filled out from reference TRBV28 and TRBJ2-7, the complete variable domain reads DVKVTQSSRYLVKRTGEKVFLECVQDMDHENMFWYRQDPGLGLRLIYFSYDVKMKEKGDIPEGYSVSREKKERFSLILESASTNQTSMYLCASTSQYSYEQYFGPGTRLTVT.

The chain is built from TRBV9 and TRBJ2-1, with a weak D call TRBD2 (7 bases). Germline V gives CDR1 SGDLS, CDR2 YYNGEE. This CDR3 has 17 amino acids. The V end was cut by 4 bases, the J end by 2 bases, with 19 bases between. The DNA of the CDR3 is TGTGCCAGCAGCATAGGAGTGCGCGGGGGCCCCTACAATGAGCAGTTCTTC. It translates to CASSIGVRGGPYNEQFF. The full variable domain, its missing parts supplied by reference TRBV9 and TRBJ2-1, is DSGVTQTPKHLITATGQRVTLRCSPRSGDLSVYWYQQSLDQGLQFLIQYYNGEERAKGNILERFSAQQFPDLHSELNLSSLELGDSALYFCASSIGVRGGPYNEQFFGPGTRLTVL.

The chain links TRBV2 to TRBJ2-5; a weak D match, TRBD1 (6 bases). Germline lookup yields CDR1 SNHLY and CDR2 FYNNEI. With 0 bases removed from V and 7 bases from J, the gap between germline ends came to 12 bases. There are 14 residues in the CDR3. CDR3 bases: TGTGCCAGCAGTGAAGCGGGCAGGGGTGGGACCCAGTACTTC. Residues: CASSEAGRGGTQYF.

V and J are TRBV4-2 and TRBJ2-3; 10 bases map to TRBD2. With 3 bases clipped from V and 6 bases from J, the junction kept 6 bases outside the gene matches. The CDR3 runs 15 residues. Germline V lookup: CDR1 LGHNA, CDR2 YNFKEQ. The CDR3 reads CASSHKRGGQDTQYF. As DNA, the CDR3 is TGTGCCAGCAGCCATAAGCGGGGGGGGCAGGATACGCAGTATTTT.

This CDR3 reads CASSPLAGGMEQYF. The CDR3 DNA reads TGTGCCAGCAGCCCACTAGCGGGGGGGATGGAGCAGTACTTC. The rearrangement uses TRBV7-3 and TRBJ2-7; 13 bases line up with TRBD2. Germline CDR1 is SGHTA and CDR2 is FQGTGA. Trimming cost V 5 bases and J 7 bases; bases outside gene matches: 5. This CDR3 has 14 residues. The full variable domain, with the rest looked up from reference TRBV7-3 and TRBJ2-7, is GAGVSQTPSNKVTEKGKYVELRCDPISGHTALYWYRQSLGQGPEFLIYFQGTGAADDSGLPNDRFFAVRPEGSVSTLKIQRTERGDSAVYLCASSPLAGGMEQYFGPGTRLTVT.

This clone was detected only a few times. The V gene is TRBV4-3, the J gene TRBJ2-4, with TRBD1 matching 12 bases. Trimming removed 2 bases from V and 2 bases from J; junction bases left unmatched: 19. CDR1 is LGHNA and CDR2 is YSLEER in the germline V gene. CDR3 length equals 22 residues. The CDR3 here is CASSQLTPLGTGGLLSKNIQYF. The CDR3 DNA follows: TGCGCCAGCAGCCAACTAACGCCCCTCGGGACAGGGGGCCTTTTGTCCAAAAACATTCAGTACTTC.

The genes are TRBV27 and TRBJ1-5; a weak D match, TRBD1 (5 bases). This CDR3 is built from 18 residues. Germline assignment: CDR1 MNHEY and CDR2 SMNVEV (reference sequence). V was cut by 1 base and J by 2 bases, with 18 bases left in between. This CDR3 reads CASSLLGQGPSRNQPQHF. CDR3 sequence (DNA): TGTGCCAGCAGTTTATTGGGGCAGGGCCCCTCTCGCAATCAGCCCCAGCATTTT.

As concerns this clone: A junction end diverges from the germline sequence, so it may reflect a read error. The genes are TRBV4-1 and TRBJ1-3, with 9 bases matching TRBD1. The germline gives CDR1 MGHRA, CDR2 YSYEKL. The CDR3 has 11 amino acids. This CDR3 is CASSPGQGILF. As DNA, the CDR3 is TGCGCCAGCAGCCCGGGACAGGGAATTCTCTTT.

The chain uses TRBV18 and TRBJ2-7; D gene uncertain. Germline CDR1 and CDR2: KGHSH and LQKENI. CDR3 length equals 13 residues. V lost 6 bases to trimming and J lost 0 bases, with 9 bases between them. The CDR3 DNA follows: TGTGCCAGCTCCCTTAAGAGCTCCTACGAGCAGTACTTC. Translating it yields CASSLKSSYEQYF.

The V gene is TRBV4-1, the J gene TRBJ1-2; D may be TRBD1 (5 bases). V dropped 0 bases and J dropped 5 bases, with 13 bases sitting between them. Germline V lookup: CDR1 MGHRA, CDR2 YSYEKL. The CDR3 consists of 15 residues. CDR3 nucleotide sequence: TGCGCCAGCAGCCAAGAAGGGGTACGCCAGTATGGCTACACCTTC. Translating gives CASSQEGVRQYGYTF.

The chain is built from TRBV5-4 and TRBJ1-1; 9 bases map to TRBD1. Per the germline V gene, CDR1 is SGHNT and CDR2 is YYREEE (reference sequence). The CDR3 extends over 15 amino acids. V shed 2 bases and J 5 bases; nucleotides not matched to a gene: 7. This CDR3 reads CASSFAQGARTEAFF. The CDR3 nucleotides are TGTGCCAGCAGCTTCGCACAGGGGGCGCGTACTGAAGCTTTCTTT.

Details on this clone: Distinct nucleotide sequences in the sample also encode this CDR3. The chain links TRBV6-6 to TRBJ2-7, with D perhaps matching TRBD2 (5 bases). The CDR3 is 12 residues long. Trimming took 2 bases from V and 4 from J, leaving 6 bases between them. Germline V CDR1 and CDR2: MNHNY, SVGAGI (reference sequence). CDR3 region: CASSYRGYEQYF. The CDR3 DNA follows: TGTGCCAGCAGTTACAGAGGGTACGAGCAGTACTTC.